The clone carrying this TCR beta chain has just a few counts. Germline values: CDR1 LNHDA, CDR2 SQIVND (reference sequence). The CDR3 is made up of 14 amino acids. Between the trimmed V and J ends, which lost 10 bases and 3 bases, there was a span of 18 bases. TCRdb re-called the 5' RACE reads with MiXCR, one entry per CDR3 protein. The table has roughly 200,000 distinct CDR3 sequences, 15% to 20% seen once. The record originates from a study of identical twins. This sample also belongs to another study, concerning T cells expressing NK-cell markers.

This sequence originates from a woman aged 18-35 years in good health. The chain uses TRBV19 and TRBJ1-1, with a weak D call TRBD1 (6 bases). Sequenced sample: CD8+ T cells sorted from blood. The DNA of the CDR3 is TGTGCCACTAGGGGGTTATATTTGGACACTGAAGCTTTCTTT. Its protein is CATRGLYLDTEAFF.